These 29 T cell receptor beta chains were all obtained from the same sample, sequenced in a study of CXCR3-negative and CXCR3-positive naive CD8 T cells. cDNA libraries for TRB were generated by 5' RACE incorporating UMI labels. Each CDR3 protein gets one entry in TCRdb, which reprocessed the 5' RACE reads and gives no DNA. Recorded for this sample: over 100,000 distinct CDR3 sequences. Sequencing was done on a sample of naive CXCR3- CD8+ T cells from blood. This sample's subset: CD45RO-CCR7+CD27+CD95- naive CD8+ T cells lacking CXCR3 (TNR3-). These receptors were obtained from a human donor in good health. Some clones in this sample may be carry-over from other donors' samples.

The chain combines TRBV7-9 with TRBJ2-7; TCRdb names TRBD1, which stays unverified in the absence of DNA. Germline V CDR1 and CDR2: SEHNR, FQNEAQ (reference sequence). This CDR3 spans 18 amino acids. This CDR3 reads CASSFQPFGPGQENEQYF. Full variable domain (outside the CDR3, taken from reference TRBV7-9 and TRBJ2-7): DTGVSQNPRHKITKRGQNVTFRCDPISEHNRLYWYRQTLGQGPEFLTYFQNEAQLEKSRLLSDRFSAERPKGSFSTLEIQRTEQGDSAMYLCASSFQPFGPGQENEQYFGPGTRLTVT.

This chain joins TRBV6-4 and TRBJ2-1. The germline CDR1 and CDR2 sequences are MRHNA and SNTAGT. The CDR3 spans 14 residues. CDR3 region: CASSHGGPSNEQFF.

This chain links TRBV7-3 with TRBJ2-1; TCRdb's D call of TRBD1 is untestable without DNA. CDR1 is SGHTA, CDR2 FQGTGA, per germline. The CDR3 consists of 14 residues. CDR3 region: CASSLVQGNNEQFF.

V gene TRBV20-1 combines with J gene TRBJ2-3; TCRdb designates TRBD1, a call that cannot be tested without DNA. Germline CDR1 is DFQATT and CDR2 is SNEGSKA (reference sequence). The CDR3 is 15 residues long. The CDR3 region is CSVDPQGNPQDTQYF.

The chain combines TRBV4-1 with TRBJ2-1; the TRBD1 assignment by TCRdb is unverifiable without DNA. The germline V gene encodes CDR1 MGHRA and CDR2 YSYEKL. This CDR3 is 16 amino acids long. CDR3 region: CASSQDLQAGRNEQFF.

V gene TRBV28 combines with J gene TRBJ1-5. Germline CDR1 is MDHEN and CDR2 is SYDVKM. The CDR3 extends over 15 amino acids. CDR3 protein: CASSFGRAVNQPQHF.

This chain uses TRBV5-1 with TRBJ2-7. Germline V lookup: CDR1 SGHRS, CDR2 YFSETQ. The CDR3 loop spans 13 amino acids. The CDR3 protein is CASSLLGIYEQYF.

The chain carries TRBV28 and TRBJ1-2; the TRBD1 assignment by TCRdb is unverifiable without DNA. The germline V gene encodes CDR1 MDHEN and CDR2 SYDVKM. This CDR3 has 15 residues. The CDR3 sequence is CASRLATGRGYGYTF.

The genes are TRBV29-1 and TRBJ1-1; TCRdb selects TRBD1, and the lack of DNA leaves this call unchecked. The germline V gene has CDR1 SQVTM and CDR2 ANQGSEA. The CDR3 covers 14 residues. Here the CDR3 reads CSVDGGQGWTEAFF.

The chain employs TRBV6-6 and TRBJ2-3; with no DNA, the TCRdb D assignment of TRBD2 cannot be verified. This CDR3 is 17 amino acids long. CDR1 is MNHNY, CDR2 SVGAGI, per germline (reference sequence). The CDR3 spells CASRAGRTSGATDTQYF.

This chain joins TRBV20-1 and TRBJ2-7; TCRdb outputs TRBD1, but without DNA this stays unchecked. In germline, CDR1 is DFQATT, CDR2 SNEGSKA (reference sequence). The CDR3 is 14 amino acids. Here the CDR3 reads CSARDPRKPYEQYF.

CDR3 amino acids: CATSRDWTGNEKLFF. The J gene is TRBJ1-4, the V gene TRBV15; as DNA is missing, the TRBD1 call by TCRdb cannot be tested. CDR1 and CDR2 from the germline V gene are LNHNV and YYDKDF (reference sequence). This CDR3 region has 15 residues.

This chain joins TRBV6-4 and TRBJ1-2. CDR1 and CDR2 from the germline V gene are MRHNA and SNTAGT. This CDR3 is built from 15 residues. This chain's CDR3 is CASSVDIGANYGYTF.

This rearrangement joins TRBV7-6 to TRBJ2-7; TCRdb calls TRBD2, which cannot be checked without DNA. The germline V gene has CDR1 SGHVS and CDR2 FNYEAQ. The CDR3 runs 16 residues. The CDR3 loop reads CASSSSPSDLRHEQYF.

CDR3 protein: CASSAAARDEQFF. This chain joins TRBV6-2 or TRBV6-3 and TRBJ2-1; TCRdb proposes TRBD1, but this gene call is untestable without DNA. CDR3 size: 13 residues. Germline CDR1 reads MNHEY; CDR2 reads SVGEGT.

The rearrangement joins TRBV9 to TRBJ1-4. The germline CDR1 and CDR2 sequences are SGDLS and YYNGEE. This CDR3 is built from 11 residues. CDR3 region: CASSAGEKLFF.

The chain recombines TRBV20-1 with TRBJ2-3; TCRdb's assignment of TRBD1 cannot be checked, as there is no DNA. Germline V gene sequence: CDR1 DFQATT, CDR2 SNEGSKA (reference sequence). The CDR3 is made up of 18 amino acids. This CDR3 is CSAGRRDHQRGVTDTQYF.

V and J are TRBV9 and TRBJ2-7; TCRdb calls TRBD2, which cannot be checked without DNA. Germline V lookup: CDR1 SGDLS, CDR2 YYNGEE. CDR3 length: 15 residues. The CDR3 spells CASSSKMGLDAEQYF. The full variable domain, completed using reference TRBV9 and TRBJ2-7, is DSGVTQTPKHLITATGQRVTLRCSPRSGDLSVYWYQQSLDQGLQFLIQYYNGEERAKGNILERFSAQQFPDLHSELNLSSLELGDSALYFCASSSKMGLDAEQYFGPGTRLTVT.

V gene TRBV15 combines with J gene TRBJ1-5; TCRdb outputs TRBD1, but without DNA this stays unchecked. Germline values: CDR1 LNHNV, CDR2 YYDKDF (reference sequence). CDR3 size: 13 residues. The CDR3 here is CATAPEARGPQHF.

V is TRBV13 and J is TRBJ2-3; the D call from TCRdb, TRBD1, cannot be confirmed without DNA. This CDR3 contains 16 residues. Germline V gene data show CDR1 as PRHDT and CDR2 as FYEKMQ (reference sequence). CDR3 sequence: CASSFEGARSTDTQYF.

V and J are TRBV11-1 and TRBJ2-7; the D call of TRBD1 rests on TCRdb alone, since no DNA is present to check it. This CDR3 comprises 14 residues. CDR1 is SGHAT, CDR2 FQDESV, per germline (reference sequence). CDR3 amino acids: CASSLARAAYEQYF.

The chain couples TRBV28 to TRBJ2-1; the TCRdb call, TRBD2, lacks DNA for checking. CDR1 MDHEN and CDR2 SYDVKM come from the germline V gene. There are 13 residues in the CDR3. CDR3 in amino acids: CASRAGEEGEQFF.

The genes are TRBV4-3 and TRBJ2-7; TCRdb proposes TRBD2, but this gene call is untestable without DNA. Germline V CDR1 and CDR2: LGHNA, YSLEER. The CDR3 extends over 17 amino acids. CDR3 protein: CASSQYTIGTSGTEQYF.

The chain links TRBV5-5 to TRBJ2-7; TCRdb designates TRBD1, a call that cannot be tested without DNA. Germline CDR1 reads SGHKS; CDR2 reads YYEKEE (reference sequence). The length of the CDR3 is 16 residues. CDR3 sequence: CASSPIPGPSSYEQYF.

This clonotype is called medium-sized based on its frequency. The V and J genes are TRBV7-3 and TRBJ2-2. CDR3 length: 12 amino acids. In germline, CDR1 is SGHTA, CDR2 FQGTGA. The CDR3 reads CASSPNTGELFF. Filled out from reference TRBV7-3 and TRBJ2-2, the complete variable domain reads GAGVSQTPSNKVTEKGKYVELRCDPISGHTALYWYRQSLGQGPEFLIYFQGTGAADDSGLPNDRFFAVRPEGSVSTLKIQRTERGDSAVYLCASSPNTGELFFGEGSRLTVL.

The CDR3: CASSLLGQGASYEQYF. V gene TRBV28 combines with J gene TRBJ2-7; there is no DNA to check the TCRdb D call of TRBD1. The CDR3 runs to 16 residues. Per the germline V gene, CDR1 is MDHEN and CDR2 is SYDVKM.

CDR3: CGSSADGGLNTDTQYF. The rearrangement uses TRBV13 and TRBJ2-3. Germline V gives CDR1 PRHDT, CDR2 FYEKMQ (reference sequence). The CDR3 consists of 16 residues.

The chain uses TRBV6-2 or TRBV6-3 and TRBJ2-2; checking the TCRdb D call of TRBD1 is not possible without DNA. CDR3 length equals 13 residues. Germline V gives CDR1 MNHEY, CDR2 SVGEGT. CDR3 loop: CATAGQNTGELFF.

The chain employs TRBV15 and TRBJ2-7. The germline gives CDR1 LNHNV, CDR2 YYDKDF (reference sequence). There are 15 residues in the CDR3. This CDR3 is CATSRERTDSYEQYF.